This is a list of T cell receptor beta chains from one sample in a study of Tregs in tolerant kidney transplant recipients. Data came from immunoSEQ multiplex PCR; TCRdb stores just in-frame clones and leaves some out. The repertoire consists of about 20,000 clones, with roughly 82% occurring once and the leading ten covering 2% to 3%. The material sequenced was Tregs from blood. The receptor set was obtained from a human donor in good health. Both conserved end residues are part of each CDR3. The D gene is left open where the match is weak. Size is stated for part of the rows, as once, few or many counts, or as a class when the clone is expanded.

V gene: TRBV30
J gene: TRBJ1-4
D gene: TRBD1
clone size: NA
CDR3 DNA: TGTGCCTGGGGGGGGACAGGGGACCAGAATGAAAAACTGTTTTTT
CDR3 protein: CAWGGTGDQNEKLFF

V gene: TRBV7-9
J gene: TRBJ2-1
D gene: TRBD2
clone size: once
CDR3 DNA: TGTGCCAGCAGCCGCTATGTAGTTAGCGGGAGGGCTTGGTCCAATGAGCAGTTCTTC
CDR3 protein: CASSRYVVSGRAWSNEQFF

V gene: TRBV6-1
J gene: TRBJ1-2
D gene: TRBD1
clone size: NA
CDR3 DNA: TGTGCCAGCAGTGAAGCCCATGCAGGGGGAGTTGGCTACACCTTC
CDR3 protein: CASSEAHAGGVGYTF

V gene: TRBV5-1
J gene: TRBJ2-7
D gene: TRBD1
clone size: NA
CDR3 DNA: TGCGCCAGCAGCTTGGCCAGGGGGCTTTACGAGCAGTACTTC
CDR3 protein: CASSLARGLYEQYF

V gene: TRBV6-4
J gene: TRBJ1-2
D gene: TRBD1
clone size: NA
CDR3 DNA: TGTGCCAGCAGACCCGGGACAGGAGCTGGCTACACCTTC
CDR3 protein: CASRPGTGAGYTF

V gene: TRBV18
J gene: TRBJ1-1
D gene: NA
clone size: NA
CDR3 DNA: TGTGCCAGCTCACCACGGCAGAACACTGAAGCTTTCTTT
CDR3 protein: CASSPRQNTEAFF

V gene: TRBV5-1
J gene: TRBJ1-1
D gene: NA
clone size: few
CDR3 DNA: TGCGCCAGCAGCTTAGGCCTCCCAGGGGCTGAAGCTTTCTTT
CDR3 protein: CASSLGLPGAEAFF

V gene: TRBV6-6
J gene: TRBJ1-1
D gene: NA
clone size: NA
CDR3 DNA: TGTGCCAGCAGTTACGCCACCGGGACGGGGGACACTGAAGCTTTCTTT
CDR3 protein: CASSYATGTGDTEAFF

V gene: TRBV19
J gene: TRBJ1-5
D gene: TRBD1
clone size: NA
CDR3 DNA: TGTGCCAGTAGTAAAACCCGGGACAGGGGGCAGCCCCAGCATTTT
CDR3 protein: CASSKTRDRGQPQHF

V gene: TRBV7-9
J gene: TRBJ1-2
D gene: TRBD1
clone size: NA
CDR3 DNA: TGTGCCAGCAGCGACCGACAGGGACGAGAGGGCTACACCTTC
CDR3 protein: CASSDRQGREGYTF

V gene: TRBV7-9
J gene: TRBJ2-5
D gene: TRBD2
clone size: NA
CDR3 DNA: TGTGCCAGCAGCTCCTCGGGAGGGCGAGAGACCCAGTACTTC
CDR3 protein: CASSSSGGRETQYF

V gene: TRBV2
J gene: TRBJ2-7
D gene: TRBD1
clone size: few
CDR3 DNA: TGTGCCAGCAAGTACAGGGGAATGGACGAGCAGTACTTC
CDR3 protein: CASKYRGMDEQYF

V gene: TRBV27
J gene: TRBJ1-1
D gene: TRBD1
clone size: NA
CDR3 DNA: TGTGCCAGCAGTAGGACAGGGAGTCTTAGGGGCACTGAAGCTTTCTTT
CDR3 protein: CASSRTGSLRGTEAFF

V gene: TRBV6-1
J gene: TRBJ2-7
D gene: TRBD1
clone size: NA
CDR3 DNA: TGTGCCAGCAGTGGGGGACAGGGGTGGATGTGGGAGCAGTACTTC
CDR3 protein: CASSGGQGWMWEQYF

V gene: TRBV5-4
J gene: TRBJ2-1
D gene: NA
clone size: NA
CDR3 DNA: TGTGCCAGCAGCTTTGGAAGGACCGGTGGGAATGAGCAGTTCTTC
CDR3 protein: CASSFGRTGGNEQFF

V gene: TRBV19
J gene: TRBJ2-4
D gene: TRBD2
clone size: few
CDR3 DNA: TGTGCCAGTAGTATCTTCGGAGCGGGAGTCGCCAAAAACATTCAGTACTTC
CDR3 protein: CASSIFGAGVAKNIQYF

V gene: TRBV11-3
J gene: TRBJ2-7
D gene: TRBD2
clone size: NA
CDR3 DNA: TGTGCCAGCAGCCCTTGGGGGACTAGCGGGTTAAGCTCCTACGAGCAGTACTTC
CDR3 protein: CASSPWGTSGLSSYEQYF

V gene: TRBV2
J gene: TRBJ2-7
D gene: NA
clone size: few
CDR3 DNA: TGTGCCAGCAGCCCCCGGGCGGGCACCTACGAGCAGTACTTC
CDR3 protein: CASSPRAGTYEQYF

V gene: TRBV11-3
J gene: TRBJ2-1
D gene: NA
clone size: NA
CDR3 DNA: TGTGCCAGCAGCTTAGGCCGGGAGCAGTTCTTC
CDR3 protein: CASSLGREQFF

V gene: TRBV14
J gene: TRBJ2-3
D gene: NA
clone size: NA
CDR3 DNA: TGTGCCAGCAGTCGGATTCCCAGCACAGATACGCAGTATTTT
CDR3 protein: CASSRIPSTDTQYF

V gene: TRBV7-2
J gene: TRBJ2-7
D gene: TRBD2
clone size: NA
CDR3 DNA: TGTGCCAGCAGCTTTAGGGGCGGGGGATTCGAGCAGTACTTC
CDR3 protein: CASSFRGGGFEQYF

V gene: TRBV11-3
J gene: TRBJ1-1
D gene: NA
clone size: NA
CDR3 DNA: TGTGCCAGCAGCCCCTATGACAGAGTAAACACTGAAGCTTTCTTT
CDR3 protein: CASSPYDRVNTEAFF

V gene: TRBV7-9
J gene: TRBJ2-1
D gene: TRBD2
clone size: few
CDR3 DNA: TGTGCCAGCAGCTTAGCAGCGGGGCCGTCCGGTGAGCAGTTCTTC
CDR3 protein: CASSLAAGPSGEQFF